The 15 T cell receptor beta chains below come from one sample, sequenced in a study of cytomegalovirus exposure and HLA in healthy donors. Both 60 Vbeta primers and 13 Jbeta primers went into the PCR. The assay was immunoSEQ multiplex PCR, and TCRdb's table has in-frame clones only and misses some. The sample yields about 110,000 clones, roughly 80% seen once. The sample was PBMCs. The source of these receptors is a man aged 25-45 years in good health and CMV-seropositive.

The chain combines TRBV4-1 with TRBJ2-2; no definite D call. The germline V and J ends were trimmed by 2 bases and 3 bases, with 10 bases remaining between them. This CDR3 has 15 amino acids. Germline V CDR1 and CDR2: MGHRA, YSYEKL. The CDR3 loop reads CASSQTNIYTGELFF. The CDR3 DNA is TGCGCCAGCAGCCAAACTAACATATACACCGGGGAGCTGTTTTTT.

This chain connects TRBV7-2 to TRBJ2-3; no clear D gene. The CDR3 extends over 15 amino acids. CDR1 SGHTA and CDR2 FQGNSA come from the germline V gene. V lost 5 bases and J lost 2, with 14 bases in between. CDR3 bases: TGTGCCAGCAGCCCCAGCGCAAGAGCCACAGATACGCAGTATTTT. This codes for CASSPSARATDTQYF.

CDR3 residues: CASSWTDRKNEQFF. In DNA, the CDR3 is TGTGCCAGCAGCTGGACAGACCGGAAAAATGAGCAGTTCTTC. The chain employs TRBV5-6 and TRBJ2-1, with a tentative D call TRBD1 (6 bases). The ends were cut back, 3 bases at V and 7 bases at J, with 14 bases in the middle. Germline V gene lookup returns CDR1 SGHDT and CDR2 YYEEEE. This CDR3 region has 14 residues.

The chain links TRBV5-4 to TRBJ2-3; D might be TRBD1 (5 bases). V was trimmed by 2 bases and J by 0 bases, leaving 10 bases between them. The CDR3 consists of 15 residues. The V gene's germline CDR1 is SGHNT and CDR2 YYREEE (reference sequence). CDR3 region: CASSFLGASTDTQYF. The CDR3 DNA is TGTGCCAGCAGCTTCCTAGGGGCTAGCACAGATACGCAGTATTTT.

V and J are TRBV15 and TRBJ2-3; no clear D. Trimming shortened V by 5 bases and J by 5 bases, and 11 bases separated the two germline ends. The CDR3 has 13 residues. CDR1 and CDR2 from the germline V gene are LNHNV and YYDKDF (reference sequence). CDR3 in amino acids: CATSLTPIDTQYF. The CDR3 DNA sequence: TGTGCCACCAGCTTGACACCGATAGATACGCAGTATTTT.

The chain combines TRBV2 with TRBJ2-3; D is possibly TRBD2 (6 bases). The CDR3 contains 18 residues. The ends were cut back, 1 base at V and 2 bases at J, with 19 bases in the middle. The germline gives CDR1 SNHLY, CDR2 FYNNEI. The CDR3, as DNA: TGTGCCAGCAGTGAAGATCGTATTAGCGGCTGGGACACAGATACGCAGTATTTT. Translation gives CASSEDRISGWDTDTQYF.

J is TRBJ2-7 and V is TRBV5-4; D remains ambiguous. Looked up from germline, CDR1 is SGHNT and CDR2 is YYREEE (reference sequence). The V and J ends lost 1 base and 2 bases respectively, with 7 bases between them. This CDR3 comprises 13 residues. DNA for the CDR3: TGTGCCAGCAGCTTGAACCGCGCCTACGAGCAGTACTTC. Translation gives CASSLNRAYEQYF.

V is TRBV6-5 and J is TRBJ1-2; 8 bases fit TRBD1. Germline V CDR1 and CDR2: MNHEY, SVGAGI. The V gene end was trimmed by 2 bases and the J gene end by 5 bases; junction bases not matched to a gene: 4. This CDR3 region has 14 residues. Written as DNA, the CDR3 is TGTGCCAGCAGTTACGGACAGGGTCTGTATGGCTACACCTTC. Amino acid sequence: CASSYGQGLYGYTF.

In this sample, this clone is medium-sized. The J gene is TRBJ2-7, the V gene TRBV7-8, with D possibly matching TRBD1 (6 bases). CDR1 SGHVS and CDR2 FQNEAQ come from the germline V gene. CDR3 length equals 17 residues. V was clipped by 5 bases and J by 0 bases, with 20 bases between them. The DNA of the CDR3 is TGTGCCAGCAGCACCCGAACCGGGACATGGAGCTCCTACGAGCAGTACGTC. It is translated as CASSTRTGTWSSYEQYV.

This chain joins TRBV5-1 and TRBJ1-3; D is perhaps TRBD1 (6 bases). The CDR3 extends over 16 amino acids. V was pared by 4 bases and J by 0 bases, with 14 bases between. The germline gives CDR1 SGHRS, CDR2 YFSETQ. CDR3 nucleotides: TGCGCCAGCAGCCGATCCGGGACAAACTCTGGAAACACCATATATTTT. Translation: CASSRSGTNSGNTIYF.

The table lists this clone with a count of one. This chain links TRBV2 with TRBJ1-1; tentative D call: TRBD1 (6 bases). Germline CDR1 reads SNHLY; CDR2 reads FYNNEI. The V end lost 6 bases, the J end lost 0 bases, and 8 bases lay between the germline ends. CDR3 size: 13 residues. CDR3 protein: CASRDSLNTEAFF. As DNA, the CDR3 is TGTGCCAGCAGGGACAGCTTGAACACTGAAGCTTTCTTT.

The chain is built from TRBV13 and TRBJ2-7, with D possibly matching TRBD2 (7 bases). CDR1 and CDR2 from the germline V gene are PRHDT and FYEKMQ (reference sequence). This CDR3 comprises 16 residues. Trimming removed 5 bases at V and 0 bases at J, with 17 bases between. DNA for the CDR3: TGTGCCAGCAGCGGCATCGGGGGGCTTGGCTCCTACGAGCAGTACTTC. As protein: CASSGIGGLGSYEQYF.

This clone came up a few times. The chain couples TRBV28 to TRBJ1-5, with TRBD1 matching 7 bases. V trimming: 7 bases; J trimming: 6 bases; junction bases outside the gene matches: 12. CDR3 length: 15 residues. CDR1 is MDHEN, CDR2 SYDVKM, per germline. CDR3 protein: CASTRGGGSGQPQHF. In nucleotides, the CDR3 is TGTGCCAGCACTCGTGGAGGGGGCTCAGGTCAGCCCCAGCATTTT.

The V call is TRBV9, the J call TRBJ1-1; TRBD1 is a possible D gene (5 bases). V shed 3 bases and J shed 0 bases, with 6 bases lying between them. Germline CDR1 reads SGDLS; CDR2 reads YYNGEE. The CDR3 runs to 13 residues. The CDR3 bases are TGTGCCAGCAGCGAGGGGATGAACACTGAAGCTTTCTTT. It translates to CASSEGMNTEAFF.

This chain connects TRBV4-1 to TRBJ2-7; possible D gene TRBD1, 6 bases. The germline V and J ends were trimmed by 3 bases and 2 bases, with 14 bases remaining between them. CDR3 length: 15 amino acids. Germline V gene sequence: CDR1 MGHRA, CDR2 YSYEKL. The CDR3 DNA reads TGCGCCAGCAGCCAGCTACAGGGACCGCCCTACGAGCAGTACTTC. This encodes CASSQLQGPPYEQYF.